These 26 T cell receptor beta chains were sequenced from one sample in a study of Graves' ophthalmopathy and Graves' hyperthyroidism. Transcripts of RNA were the source for amplifying TCR beta CDR3 regions. RT-PCR in the first round used HTBI primers; a second-round multiplex PCR followed. MiXCR was run by TCRdb on the multiplex PCR reads, yielding one entry per CDR3 protein. The data contain 200,000 to 250,000 distinct CDR3 sequences, 20% to 25% of them singletons. Material for sequencing was peripheral blood. The receptor set was obtained from a woman between 50 and 59 years old with Graves' ophthalmopathy.

This clonotype was detected ten times or more. CDR3 DNA: TGTGCCAGTAGTCCCTCTGGAGGTTACCGCGGCTACACCTTC. Its translation: CASSPSGGYRGYTF. J is TRBJ1-2 and V is TRBV19; D unclear. CDR1 and CDR2 from the germline V gene are LNHDA and SQIVND (reference sequence). V dropped 5 bases and J dropped 8 bases, with 18 bases sitting between them. The CDR3 is 14 amino acids.

The rearrangement uses TRBV29-1 and TRBJ2-7; 7 bases agree with TRBD1. The length of the CDR3 is 12 residues. V lost 4 bases, J lost 3 bases, and 3 bases stayed unmatched. In germline, CDR1 is SQVTM, CDR2 ANQGSEA. This CDR3 is CSVVSGGYEQYF. In DNA form, the CDR3 reads TGCAGCGTTGTGTCAGGGGGCTACGAGCAGTACTTC.

This clonotype was observed at least ten times. The gene calls are TRBV20-1 and TRBJ1-2, with D unresolved. Germline lookup yields CDR1 DFQATT and CDR2 SNEGSKA (reference sequence). The CDR3 runs 11 residues. CDR3 amino acids: CGVRPNYGYTF. The CDR3 DNA reads TGCGGGGTGAGGCCTAACTATGGCTACACCTTC.

V and J are TRBV6-5 and TRBJ2-7; 7 bases line up with TRBD2. With V trimmed by 4 bases and J by 0 bases, 3 bases remained unmatched. Germline V CDR1 and CDR2: MNHEY, SVGAGI. CDR3 length: 14 amino acids. CDR3 DNA sequence: TGTGCCAGCAGTTCTAGCGGAACCTCCTACGAGCAGTACTTC. Translating gives CASSSSGTSYEQYF.

This clonotype showed up many times. V usage is TRBV28 and J usage is TRBJ2-7, with TRBD2 matching 8 bases. Germline V gives CDR1 MDHEN, CDR2 SYDVKM. The V and J ends lost 1 base and 4 bases, in that order; junction bases with no gene match: 3. The CDR3 runs 14 residues. The CDR3 DNA reads TGTGCCAGCAGTTTATTAAGCGGGAGATACGAGCAGTACTTC. Protein product: CASSLLSGRYEQYF.

Many counts were recorded for this clonotype. The J gene is TRBJ2-2, the V gene TRBV11-2; TRBD1 is a possible D gene (5 bases). The germline CDR1 and CDR2 sequences are SGHAT and FQNNGV. V was shortened by 6 bases and J by 4 bases, with 21 bases between the two germline ends. The CDR3 covers 17 residues. CDR3 sequence: CASRPRWQGYGTGELFF. In nucleotides, the CDR3 is TGTGCCAGCAGACCACGATGGCAGGGATATGGCACCGGGGAGCTGTTTTTT.

Only a few counts were recorded for this clonotype. The V call is TRBV6-1, the J call TRBJ2-7, with a weak D call TRBD1 (6 bases). Germline V gene sequence: CDR1 MNHNS, CDR2 SASEGT. The CDR3 contains 15 residues. V lost 6 bases, J lost 4 bases, and 19 bases lay in between. CDR3 DNA sequence: TGTGCCAGCAGACTTACCCGGGACACTTTGTACGAGCAGTACTTC. This encodes CASRLTRDTLYEQYF.

This clonotype was counted many times. This rearrangement joins TRBV19 to TRBJ1-5; TRBD1 is a possible D gene (5 bases). Trimming removed 4 bases at V and 1 base at J, with 17 bases between. The CDR3 is 17 amino acids. Germline CDR1 LNHDA, CDR2 SQIVND (reference sequence). CDR3 loop: CASSTRVGFGSNQPQHF. CDR3 nucleotide sequence: TGTGCCAGTAGTACCAGGGTTGGCTTCGGGAGCAATCAGCCCCAGCATTTT.

This clonotype was seen many times. The rearrangement uses TRBV7-8 and TRBJ2-5, with D possibly matching TRBD2 (6 bases). Per the germline V gene, CDR1 is SGHVS and CDR2 is FQNEAQ. Trimming shortened V by 4 bases and J by 9 bases, and 21 bases separated the two germline ends. The CDR3 extends over 15 amino acids. CDR3 in amino acids: CASSSPGLVSGAQYF. The DNA of the CDR3 is TGTGCCAGCAGCTCGCCAGGCCTTGTTTCGGGGGCCCAGTACTTC.

This clonotype was seen repeatedly, ten times or more. The chain recombines TRBV20-1 with TRBJ1-1, with a tentative D call TRBD1 (5 bases). This CDR3 region has 12 residues. V was trimmed by 7 bases and J by 2 bases, leaving 11 bases between them. Germline CDR1 DFQATT, CDR2 SNEGSKA (reference sequence). CDR3 sequence: CSDNRDNTEAFF. CDR3 DNA: TGCAGTGATAATCGGGACAACACTGAAGCTTTCTTT.

This clonotype was recorded many times. The chain links TRBV7-2 to TRBJ1-2; D gene ambiguous. Germline CDR1 and CDR2: SGHTA and FQGNSA. CDR3 length: 16 residues. Trimming removed 0 bases at V and 4 bases at J, with 15 bases between. CDR3 protein: CASSLAAGIRLYGYTF. In nucleotides, the CDR3 is TGTGCCAGCAGCTTAGCCGCCGGGATCCGTCTCTATGGCTACACCTTC.

This clonotype has ten or more counts. V gene TRBV6-2 or TRBV6-3 combines with J gene TRBJ1-2; the D is unclear. The germline gives CDR1 MNHEY, CDR2 SVGEGT. The CDR3 loop spans 13 amino acids. The V and J ends lost 4 bases and 5 bases respectively, with 11 bases between them. Here the CDR3 DNA reads TGTGCCAGCAGTTTGGGCAGCGGGTATGGCTACACCTTC. It translates to CASSLGSGYGYTF.

This clonotype was seen ten or more times. This sequence joins TRBV25-1 and TRBJ2-2, with D tentatively TRBD2 (5 bases). V lost 5 bases to trimming and J lost 0 bases, with 19 bases between them. Germline V gives CDR1 MGHDK, CDR2 SYGVNS. The CDR3 spans 18 residues. CDR3 amino acids: CASSSLFNGRANTGELFF. CDR3 nucleotides: TGTGCCAGCAGTTCTCTATTCAACGGGCGGGCGAACACCGGGGAGCTGTTTTTT.

This sequence joins TRBV18 and TRBJ1-2; D is unclear. The length of the CDR3 is 15 residues. Trimming left V 3 bases short and J 5 bases short, with 16 bases between. Germline V lookup: CDR1 KGHSH, CDR2 LQKENI. In DNA form, the CDR3 reads TGTGCCAGCTCACCCAGTCTTGAGATGGGGTATGGCTACACCTTC. It translates to CASSPSLEMGYGYTF.

This clonotype was recorded at least ten times. The gene calls are TRBV11-1 and TRBJ1-2; 8 bases map to TRBD1. Germline loops: CDR1 SGHAT, CDR2 FQDESV (reference sequence). V gave up 4 bases and J gave up 7 bases; unmatched junction bases: 14. CDR3 length: 16 residues. CDR3 DNA sequence: TGTGCCAGCAGCTCCGATTGGACAGGGTTTCGGGTTGGCTACACCTTC. Encoded protein: CASSSDWTGFRVGYTF. The whole variable domain, remainder taken from reference TRBV11-1 and TRBJ1-2, is EAEVAQSPRYKITEKSQAVAFWCDPISGHATLYWYRQILGQGPELLVQFQDESVVDDSQLPKDRFSAERLKGVDSTLKIQPAELGDSAMYLCASSSDWTGFRVGYTFGSGTRLTVV.

Many counts were recorded for this clonotype. The V gene is TRBV24-1, the J gene TRBJ2-3; 7 nucleotides line up with TRBD2. This CDR3 comprises 16 residues. The ends lost 2 bases at V and 4 bases at J; junction bases unmatched: 8. Germline loops: CDR1 KGHDR, CDR2 SFDVKD. CDR3 sequence (DNA): TGTGCCACCAGTGATTCCAAGGGAGGGTTCCCAGATACGCAGTATTTT. It codes for CATSDSKGGFPDTQYF.

The chain employs TRBV27 and TRBJ2-7; D possibly corresponds to TRBD2 (6 bases). The germline V and J ends were trimmed by 3 bases and 4 bases, with 16 bases remaining between them. Germline CDR1 reads MNHEY; CDR2 reads SMNVEV (reference sequence). There are 15 residues in the CDR3. This chain's CDR3 is CASSFSAGSGYEQYF. The CDR3 DNA reads TGTGCCAGCAGTTTCAGCGCGGGTAGCGGATACGAGCAGTACTTC.

This clonotype was recorded at least ten times. This chain links TRBV2 with TRBJ1-5; D gene uncertain. Per germline, CDR1 SNHLY and CDR2 FYNNEI. The CDR3 loop spans 14 amino acids. Trimming pared 4 bases from V and 5 bases from J, leaving 12 bases between. The CDR3 nucleotides are TGTGCCAGCAGTGGGCGGGAAACTTATCAGCCCCAGCATTTT. This sequence encodes CASSGRETYQPQHF.

This clonotype was recorded at least ten times. V gene TRBV10-3 combines with J gene TRBJ1-6, with 8 bases fitting TRBD1. CDR1 and CDR2 (germline): ENHRY, SYGVKD. Trimming removed 6 bases from V and 7 bases from J; junction bases left unmatched: 2. CDR3 length: 13 amino acids. The CDR3 DNA sequence: TGTGCCATCAGGGACAGGGCCAATTCACCCCTCCACTTT. Amino acids: CAIRDRANSPLHF.

The table lists this clonotype with many counts. This chain connects TRBV24-1 to TRBJ1-1; tentatively, D is TRBD1 (5 bases). The CDR3 has 14 amino acids. Germline CDR1 KGHDR, CDR2 SFDVKD. V shed 3 bases and J shed 1 base, with 8 bases lying between them. The CDR3 loop is CATSDGTGNTEAFF. CDR3 DNA sequence: TGTGCCACCAGTGATGGCACAGGGAACACTGAAGCTTTCTTT.

This clonotype has a count of ten or more. V and J are TRBV6-2 or TRBV6-3 and TRBJ2-5; the D call may be TRBD1 or TRBD2 (5 bases each). The ends were cut back, 8 bases at V and 5 bases at J, with 18 bases in the middle. The CDR3 is 14 residues long. CDR1 is MNHEY, CDR2 SVGEGT, per germline. Here the CDR3 reads CASYRGGEVETQYF. CDR3 nucleotide sequence: TGTGCCAGCTACCGGGGCGGAGAGGTGGAGACCCAGTACTTC.

To note about this clonotype: One junction end disagrees with the germline gene, perhaps due to a read error. The chain has TRBV24-1 and TRBJ2-2; 10 bases align to TRBD2. CDR1 and CDR2 (germline): KGHDR, SFDVKD. The CDR3 contains 15 residues. The CDR3 spells CASSGLADSTGELFF. In DNA, the CDR3 is TGTGCCAGCAGTGGACTAGCGGATTCCACCGGGGAGCTGTTTTTT.

This clonotype was detected ten times or more. The chain recombines TRBV2 with TRBJ2-7; TRBD2 is a possible D gene (5 bases). In germline, CDR1 is SNHLY, CDR2 FYNNEI. CDR3 length: 16 residues. The V end lost 5 bases, the J end lost 2 bases, and 19 bases lay between the germline ends. CDR3 residues: CASSPLAGDGPYEQYF. The CDR3 nucleotides read TGTGCCAGCAGTCCCCTGGCGGGTGATGGCCCCTACGAGCAGTACTTC.

The J gene is TRBJ1-1, the V gene TRBV3-1; tentatively, D is TRBD1 (6 bases). V was shortened by 0 bases and J by 3 bases, with 14 bases between the two germline ends. This CDR3 is built from 16 residues. CDR1 and CDR2 (germline): LGHDT, YNNKEL (reference sequence). CDR3 nucleotide sequence: TGTGCCAGCAGCCAAGACCTTCTCCAGGGGCACACTGAAGCTTTCTTT. This sequence encodes CASSQDLLQGHTEAFF.

This clonotype has a count of ten or more. The chain combines TRBV19 with TRBJ1-5; D gene ambiguous. Deletions cut 1 base from V and 9 bases from J, with 10 bases between. This CDR3 is 13 amino acids long. CDR1 LNHDA and CDR2 SQIVND come from the germline V gene (reference sequence). The DNA for the CDR3 is TGTGCCAGTAGTATAGTCCCGGGAGGGCCCCAGCATTTT. It specifies CASSIVPGGPQHF.

Ten or more counts support this clonotype. J is TRBJ1-3 and V is TRBV6-5, with D perhaps TRBD1 (6 bases). The V end was cut by 7 bases, the J end by 2 bases, with 12 bases between. The CDR3 consists of 14 residues. Germline-derived CDR1 and CDR2 are MNHEY and SVGAGI. CDR3 bases: TGTGCCAGCAACCTTAACAGGGCTGGAAACACCATATATTTT. Protein sequence: CASNLNRAGNTIYF.